This passage covers 16 T cell receptor beta chains from one sample sequenced in a study of cytomegalovirus exposure and HLA in healthy donors. Primers for the PCR totalled 60 Vbeta and 13 Jbeta. The method was immunoSEQ multiplex PCR; TCRdb's version includes in-frame clones alone and lacks a portion of them. This table holds 150,000 to 200,000 clones, 77% found once. Sequencing was done on a sample of PBMCs. The receptor set was obtained from a woman aged 40 to 49 in good health and CMV-seropositive.

V is TRBV7-8 and J is TRBJ2-7, with 9 bases that match TRBD2. J lost 0 bases, V lost 1 base, and 10 bases had no gene match. Germline CDR1 and CDR2: SGHVS and FQNEAQ. The CDR3 runs to 18 residues. CDR3 protein: CASSLGAGGPRGSYEQYF. The CDR3 DNA follows: TGTGCCAGCAGCTTAGGGGCGGGAGGGCCCCGAGGCTCCTACGAGCAGTACTTC.

Only one count was recorded for this clone. V and J are TRBV5-1 and TRBJ1-3, with no clear D. Trimming cost V 0 bases and J 3 bases, with 7 bases left between them. The CDR3 is made up of 14 amino acids. Germline lookup yields CDR1 SGHRS and CDR2 YFSETQ. The chain's CDR3 is CASSLEGSGNTIYF. For the CDR3, the DNA is TGCGCCAGCAGCTTGGAAGGGAGTGGAAACACCATATATTTT. The complete variable domain, with remaining parts taken from reference TRBV5-1 and TRBJ1-3, reads KAGVTQTPRYLIKTRGQQVTLSCSPISGHRSVSWYQQTPGQGLQFLFEYFSETQRNKGNFPGRFSGRQFSNSRSEMNVSTLELGDSALYLCASSLEGSGNTIYFGEGSWLTVV.

The J gene is TRBJ2-1, the V gene TRBV4-3, with 8 nucleotides matching TRBD2. The V and J ends lost 5 bases and 7 bases, in that order; junction bases with no gene match: 7. The CDR3 extends over 14 amino acids. Germline V lookup: CDR1 LGHNA, CDR2 YSLEER. The CDR3 DNA sequence: TGCGCCAGCAGCATTGGACTAGCCGAGAATGAGCAGTTCTTC. This codes for CASSIGLAENEQFF.

The V gene is TRBV28, the J gene TRBJ1-6; no clear D gene. CDR3 length equals 12 residues. From germline, CDR1 is MDHEN and CDR2 SYDVKM. V was shortened by 7 bases and J by 6 bases, with 7 bases between the two germline ends. CDR3 in DNA: TGTGCCAGCACGGTTCTTAATTCACCCCTCCACTTT. It yields the protein CASTVLNSPLHF.

V is TRBV6-4 and J is TRBJ2-1, with 7 bases identical to TRBD2. The CDR3 runs 14 residues. V shed 4 bases, J shed 9 bases, and the junction held 9 bases outside the gene matches. Germline CDR1 is MRHNA and CDR2 is SNTAGT. Here the CDR3 DNA reads TGTGCCAGCAGTGCGCGCGGGAGTTCTGGTGAGCAGTTCTTC. Translated, it gives CASSARGSSGEQFF.

The J gene is TRBJ2-4, the V gene TRBV11-2; no clear D. Trimming took 4 bases from V and 0 from J, leaving 7 bases between them. This CDR3 is 14 amino acids long. The V gene's germline CDR1 is SGHAT and CDR2 FQNNGV. In nucleotides, the CDR3 is TGTGCCAGCAGCTCAGGTCTAGCCAAAAACATTCAGTACTTC. Protein product: CASSSGLAKNIQYF.

The chain has TRBV27 and TRBJ2-7; 10 nucleotides match TRBD1. V shed 4 bases and J 0 bases; nucleotides not matched to a gene: 12. The germline V gene has CDR1 MNHEY and CDR2 SMNVEV (reference sequence). The CDR3 length is 18 residues. The CDR3 spells CASSSLPGQGSSSYEQYF. The CDR3 DNA is TGTGCCAGCAGTTCTTTGCCGGGACAGGGGTCAAGCTCCTACGAGCAGTACTTC.

This chain joins TRBV28 and TRBJ1-5, with D maybe TRBD1 (5 bases). This CDR3 spans 13 amino acids. Germline assignment: CDR1 MDHEN and CDR2 SYDVKM. V lost 5 bases and J 4 bases, leaving 9 bases between the germline ends. Written as DNA, the CDR3 is TGTGCCAGCAGTGGAGGGGTAAATCAGCCCCAGCATTTT. As protein: CASSGGVNQPQHF.

V gene TRBV6-5 combines with J gene TRBJ1-5; a weak D match, TRBD1 (5 bases). Trimming shortened V by 3 bases and J by 5 bases, and 14 bases separated the two germline ends. The CDR3 covers 15 residues. CDR1 and CDR2 from the germline V gene are MNHEY and SVGAGI. The CDR3 here is CASSYQAGYDQPQHF. CDR3 DNA sequence: TGTGCCAGCAGTTATCAGGCAGGGTACGATCAGCCCCAGCATTTT.

The rearrangement joins TRBV7-9 to TRBJ1-1; TRBD1 matches 9 bases. CDR3 length equals 14 residues. Germline values: CDR1 SEHNR, CDR2 FQNEAQ (reference sequence). The V segment lost 5 bases and the J segment 5 bases; nucleotides outside the gene matches: 6. CDR3: CASSGGQGATEAFF. CDR3 sequence (DNA): TGTGCCAGCAGCGGGGGACAGGGAGCTACTGAAGCTTTCTTT.

CDR3 in amino acids: CASSPPGGRALHF. CDR3 bases: TGTGCCAGCAGCCCGCCGGGGGGCAGGGCCCTCCACTTT. The chain carries TRBV7-2 and TRBJ1-6; a possible D gene is TRBD1 (6 bases). Germline loops: CDR1 SGHTA, CDR2 FQGNSA. V was shortened by 5 bases and J by 14 bases, with 16 bases between the two germline ends. The CDR3 extends over 13 amino acids.

V gene TRBV10-2 combines with J gene TRBJ2-7; 8 nucleotides agree with TRBD2. The CDR3 has 14 residues. Germline values: CDR1 WSHSY, CDR2 SAAADI. Trimming took 5 bases from V and 3 from J; bases not matched to a gene: 6. CDR3 in DNA: TGCGCCAGCAGTCCGGGACTAGGTGGCTACGAGCAGTACTTC. It is translated as CASSPGLGGYEQYF.

The CDR3 sequence is CASSALAGEYGETQYF. CDR3 nucleotide sequence: TGTGCCAGCAGCGCACTAGCGGGGGAGTATGGGGAGACCCAGTACTTC. V gene TRBV11-2 combines with J gene TRBJ2-5; 11 bases agree with TRBD2. V shed 5 bases and J 5 bases; nucleotides not matched to a gene: 10. The CDR3 spans 16 residues. CDR1 and CDR2 from the germline V gene are SGHAT and FQNNGV.

This sequence joins TRBV9 and TRBJ1-1; D perhaps matches TRBD1 (6 bases). CDR3 length: 16 amino acids. The germline CDR1 and CDR2 sequences are SGDLS and YYNGEE. V was trimmed by 4 bases and J by 2 bases, leaving 18 bases between them. CDR3 bases: TGTGCCAGCAGCCCCCGACATCGACAGGACAACACTGAAGCTTTCTTT. It codes for CASSPRHRQDNTEAFF. Drawing the rest from reference TRBV9 and TRBJ1-1, the complete variable domain is DSGVTQTPKHLITATGQRVTLRCSPRSGDLSVYWYQQSLDQGLQFLIQYYNGEERAKGNILERFSAQQFPDLHSELNLSSLELGDSALYFCASSPRHRQDNTEAFFGQGTRLTVV.

This clone appeared once. The identical CDR3 is also encoded by other nucleotide sequences in the sample. This chain connects TRBV5-1 to TRBJ1-2; TRBD1 agrees at 8 bases. The CDR3 sequence is 14 residues long. The V and J ends lost 4 bases and 2 bases, in that order; junction bases with no gene match: 4. Germline assignment: CDR1 SGHRS and CDR2 YFSETQ. The CDR3 loop is CASSPGQGNYGYTF. Written as DNA, the CDR3 is TGCGCCAGCAGCCCTGGACAGGGAAACTATGGCTACACCTTC.

This chain uses TRBV10-1 with TRBJ2-1, with 13 bases lining up with TRBD2. Trimming took 3 bases from V and 8 from J; bases not matched to a gene: 10. The germline V gene has CDR1 WNHNN and CDR2 SYGVQD (reference sequence). CDR3 length: 17 amino acids. This CDR3 reads CASSDASTSGRKDEQFF. In DNA form, the CDR3 reads TGCGCCAGCAGTGACGCCTCGACTAGCGGGAGGAAGGATGAGCAGTTCTTC.